This T cell receptor beta chain was captured in a study of cytomegalovirus exposure and HLA in healthy donors. Study summary: The platform used for the 120 or so validation repertoires matched that of the approximately 640 first-cohort repertoires, a later analysis reported.

Assay: immunoSEQ multiplex PCR; the TCRdb copy retains only in-frame clones and omits some. There are approximately 72,000 clones in the sample; roughly 92% occur only once, and 0.5% to 0.65% lies in the top ten. V was trimmed by 2 bases and J by 3 bases, leaving 11 bases between them. The CDR3 has 14 amino acids. CDR1 is SGHTA, CDR2 FQGTGA, per germline. The material sequenced was PBMCs. The sequence was obtained from a woman aged 18 to 35 in good health and CMV-seronegative. The V call is TRBV7-3, the J call TRBJ2-7, with D hard to call. CDR3 loop: CASSLSGQHYEQYF. The CDR3 DNA reads TGTGCCAGCAGCTTATCAGGCCAGCACTACGAGCAGTACTTC. Based on the CDR3 plus reference TRBV7-3 and TRBJ2-7, the full variable domain is GAGVSQTPSNKVTEKGKYVELRCDPISGHTALYWYRQSLGQGPEFLIYFQGTGAADDSGLPNDRFFAVRPEGSVSTLKIQRTERGDSAVYLCASSLSGQHYEQYFGPGTRLTVT.